The present T cell receptor beta chain was sequenced within a study of regulatory T cells in long-lasting Graves disease. About the research overall: Prior antithyroid drug treatment in newly diagnosed Graves' patients lasted under 3 months. Notes on the study in general: The study found TRBV28, TRBJ1-2 and TRBJ2-5 favored in persistent disease.

In building TCR beta libraries, iRepertoire HTBI primers were used together with Arm-PCR of CDR3 regions. In the study's own analysis: Identification of gene segments yielded 60 or so TRBV and 14 TRBJ across samples. TCRdb reanalysed the multiplex PCR reads using MiXCR and keeps one entry per CDR3 protein. What appears here as the V and J calls and clone size reflects TCRdb's work, not the paper's. The repertoire holds hundreds of thousands of distinct CDR3 sequences, with about 16% as singletons. The CDR3 is made up of 13 amino acids. The V gene lost 7 bases and the J gene lost 4 bases, with 11 bases spanning the gap. Germline lookup yields CDR1 WSHSY and CDR2 SAAADI. This clonotype has a handful of counts. Its antigen is undetermined. Sample time point: newly diagnosed GD, antithyroid drugs for less than 3 months. Generation of the TCR library employed RNA extracted from PBMCs.

The chain links TRBV10-2 to TRBJ1-5; D perhaps matches TRBD1 (5 bases). The sample was peripheral blood mononuclear cells (PBMCs), taken at new diagnosis, from a patient treated with antithyroid drugs. The clonotype originates from a female donor with Graves disease. CDR3 loop: CASNTDRNQPQHF. In DNA form, the CDR3 reads TGCGCCAGCAACACCGACAGAAATCAGCCCCAGCATTTT.